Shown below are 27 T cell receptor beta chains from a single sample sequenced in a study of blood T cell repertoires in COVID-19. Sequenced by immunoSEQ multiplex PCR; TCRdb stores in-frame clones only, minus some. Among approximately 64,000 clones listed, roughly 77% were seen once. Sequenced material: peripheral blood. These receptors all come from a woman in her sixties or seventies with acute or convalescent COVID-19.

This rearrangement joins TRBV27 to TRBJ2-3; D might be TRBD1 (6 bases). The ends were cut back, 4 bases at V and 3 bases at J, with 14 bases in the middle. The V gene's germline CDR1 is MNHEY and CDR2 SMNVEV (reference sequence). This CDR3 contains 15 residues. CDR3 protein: CASSSLTGRTDTQYF. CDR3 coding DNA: TGTGCCAGCAGTTCTCTAACAGGGCGAACAGATACGCAGTATTTT.

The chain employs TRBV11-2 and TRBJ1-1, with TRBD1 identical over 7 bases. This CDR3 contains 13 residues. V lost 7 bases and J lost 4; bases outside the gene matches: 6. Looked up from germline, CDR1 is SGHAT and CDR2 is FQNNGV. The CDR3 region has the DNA TGTGCCAGCACACCACAGGGGATCACTGAAGCTTTCTTT. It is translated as CASTPQGITEAFF. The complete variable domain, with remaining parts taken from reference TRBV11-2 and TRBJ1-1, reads EAGVAQSPRYKIIEKRQSVAFWCNPISGHATLYWYQQILGQGPKLLIQFQNNGVVDDSQLPKDRFSAERLKGVDSTLKIQPAKLEDSAVYLCASTPQGITEAFFGQGTRLTVV.

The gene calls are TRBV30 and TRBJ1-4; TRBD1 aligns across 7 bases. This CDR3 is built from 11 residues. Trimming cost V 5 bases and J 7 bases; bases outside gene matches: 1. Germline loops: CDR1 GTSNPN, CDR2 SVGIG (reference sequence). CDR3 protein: CAWGTAEKLFF. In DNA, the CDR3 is TGTGCCTGGGGGACAGCTGAAAAACTGTTTTTT.

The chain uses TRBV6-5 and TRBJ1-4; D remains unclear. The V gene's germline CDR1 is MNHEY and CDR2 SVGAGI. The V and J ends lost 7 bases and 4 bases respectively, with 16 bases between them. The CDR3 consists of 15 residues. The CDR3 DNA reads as TGTGCCAGCACCATGAGCGGGAGGAATAATGAAAAACTGTTTTTT. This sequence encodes CASTMSGRNNEKLFF.

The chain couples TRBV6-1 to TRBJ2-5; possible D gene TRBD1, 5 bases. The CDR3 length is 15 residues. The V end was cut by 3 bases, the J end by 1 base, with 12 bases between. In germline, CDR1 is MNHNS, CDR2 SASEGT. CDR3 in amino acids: CASSDRQLLQETQYF. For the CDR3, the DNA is TGTGCCAGCAGTGACCGACAGCTACTCCAAGAGACCCAGTACTTC.

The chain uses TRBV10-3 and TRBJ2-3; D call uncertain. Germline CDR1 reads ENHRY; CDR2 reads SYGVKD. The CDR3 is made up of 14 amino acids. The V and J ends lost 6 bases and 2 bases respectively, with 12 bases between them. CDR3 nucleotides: TGTGCCATCAGGGCTGGGCAGACCACAGATACGCAGTATTTT. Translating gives CAIRAGQTTDTQYF.

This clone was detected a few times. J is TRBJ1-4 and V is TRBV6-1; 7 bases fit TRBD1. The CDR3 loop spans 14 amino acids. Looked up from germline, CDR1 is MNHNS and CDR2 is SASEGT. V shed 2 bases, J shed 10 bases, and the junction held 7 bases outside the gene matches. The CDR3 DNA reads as TGTGCCAGCAGTGAAAGTTGGGACAGTTTAAAACTGTTTTTT. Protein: CASSESWDSLKLFF.

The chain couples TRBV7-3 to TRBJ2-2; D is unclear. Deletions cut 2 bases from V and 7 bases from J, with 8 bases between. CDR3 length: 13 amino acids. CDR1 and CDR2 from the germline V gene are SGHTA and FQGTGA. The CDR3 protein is CASSLPLSGELFF. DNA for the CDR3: TGTGCCAGCAGCTTACCCCTGAGCGGGGAGCTGTTTTTT.

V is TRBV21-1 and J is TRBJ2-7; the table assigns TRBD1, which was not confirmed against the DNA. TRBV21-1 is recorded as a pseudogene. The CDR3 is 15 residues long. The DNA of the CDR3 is TGTGCCAGCAGCACCACAGGGGTAAGGTCCTACGAGCAGTACTTC. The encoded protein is CASSTTGVRSYEQYF.

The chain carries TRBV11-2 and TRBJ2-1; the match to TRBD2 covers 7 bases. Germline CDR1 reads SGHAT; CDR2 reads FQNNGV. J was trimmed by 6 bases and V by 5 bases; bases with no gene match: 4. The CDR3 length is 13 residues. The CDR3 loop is CASSPGLPNEQFF. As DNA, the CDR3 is TGTGCCAGCAGCCCGGGACTACCCAATGAGCAGTTCTTC. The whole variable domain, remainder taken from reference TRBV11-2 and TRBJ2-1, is EAGVAQSPRYKIIEKRQSVAFWCNPISGHATLYWYQQILGQGPKLLIQFQNNGVVDDSQLPKDRFSAERLKGVDSTLKIQPAKLEDSAVYLCASSPGLPNEQFFGPGTRLTVL.

The CDR3 region has the DNA TGTGCCAGCAGCGTCCGGACAGGGGTTGGGACAGATACGCAGTATTTT. It codes for CASSVRTGVGTDTQYF. The chain links TRBV9 to TRBJ2-3; 9 bases agree with TRBD1. V gave up 2 bases and J gave up 3 bases; unmatched junction bases: 7. The CDR3 runs 16 residues. Germline V CDR1 and CDR2: SGDLS, YYNGEE.

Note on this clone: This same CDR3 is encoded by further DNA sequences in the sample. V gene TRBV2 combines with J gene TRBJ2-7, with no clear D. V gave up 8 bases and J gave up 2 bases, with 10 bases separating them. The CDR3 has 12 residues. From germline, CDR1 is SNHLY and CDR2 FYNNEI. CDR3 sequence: CASQGEAYEQYF. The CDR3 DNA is TGTGCCAGCCAAGGCGAGGCCTACGAGCAGTACTTC.

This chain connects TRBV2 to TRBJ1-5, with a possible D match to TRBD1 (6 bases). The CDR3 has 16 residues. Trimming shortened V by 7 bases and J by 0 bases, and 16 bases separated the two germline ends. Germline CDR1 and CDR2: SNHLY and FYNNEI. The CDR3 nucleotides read TGTGCCAGCACCCGAGGGGGGGGCGATAGCAATCAGCCCCAGCATTTT. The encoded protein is CASTRGGGDSNQPQHF.

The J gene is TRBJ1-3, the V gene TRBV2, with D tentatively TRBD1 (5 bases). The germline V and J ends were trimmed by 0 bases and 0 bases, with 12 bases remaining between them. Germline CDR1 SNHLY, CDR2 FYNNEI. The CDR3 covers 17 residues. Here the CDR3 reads CASSEARQPSSGNTIYF. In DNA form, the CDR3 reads TGTGCCAGCAGTGAAGCGCGACAGCCGAGCTCTGGAAACACCATATATTTT.

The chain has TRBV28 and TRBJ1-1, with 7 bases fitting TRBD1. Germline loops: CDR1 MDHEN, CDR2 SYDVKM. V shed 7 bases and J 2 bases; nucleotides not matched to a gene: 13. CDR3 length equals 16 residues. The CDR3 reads CASIKWDSLANTEAFF. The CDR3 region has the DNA TGTGCCAGCATTAAATGGGACAGCCTAGCAAACACTGAAGCTTTCTTT.

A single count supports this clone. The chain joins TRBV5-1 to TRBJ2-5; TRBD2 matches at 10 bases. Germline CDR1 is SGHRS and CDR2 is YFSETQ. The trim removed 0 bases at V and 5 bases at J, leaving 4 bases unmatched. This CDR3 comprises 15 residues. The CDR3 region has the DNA TGCGCCAGCAGCTTGGGAGCTAGCGGGGGTGAGACCCAGTACTTC. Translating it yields CASSLGASGGETQYF.

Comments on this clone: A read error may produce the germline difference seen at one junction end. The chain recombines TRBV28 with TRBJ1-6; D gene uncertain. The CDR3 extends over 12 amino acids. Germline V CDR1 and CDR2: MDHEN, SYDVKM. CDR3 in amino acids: CASNSNNSPLHF. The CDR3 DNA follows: TGTGCCAGCAACTCCAATAATTCACCCCTCCACTTT. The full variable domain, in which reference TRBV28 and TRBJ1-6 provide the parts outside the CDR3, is DVKVTQSSRYLVKRTGEKVFLECVQDMDHENMFWYRQDPGLGLRLIYFSYDVKMKEKGDIPEGYSVSREKKERFSLILESASTNQTSMYLCASNSNNSPLHFGNGTRLTVT.

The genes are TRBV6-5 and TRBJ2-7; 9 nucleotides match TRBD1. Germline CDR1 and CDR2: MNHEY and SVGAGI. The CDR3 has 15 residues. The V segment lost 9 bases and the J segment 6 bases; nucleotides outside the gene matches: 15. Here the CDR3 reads CASRDPTGGDGEQYF. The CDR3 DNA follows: TGTGCCAGTAGGGACCCGACAGGGGGTGATGGCGAGCAGTACTTC.

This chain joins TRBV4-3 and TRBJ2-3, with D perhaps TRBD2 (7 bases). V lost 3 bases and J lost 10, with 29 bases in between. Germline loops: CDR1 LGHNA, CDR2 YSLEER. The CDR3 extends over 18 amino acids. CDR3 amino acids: CASSHLWGRGARQYAQYF. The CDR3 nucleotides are TGCGCCAGCAGCCACCTATGGGGACGGGGGGCCCGGCAATATGCGCAGTATTTT.

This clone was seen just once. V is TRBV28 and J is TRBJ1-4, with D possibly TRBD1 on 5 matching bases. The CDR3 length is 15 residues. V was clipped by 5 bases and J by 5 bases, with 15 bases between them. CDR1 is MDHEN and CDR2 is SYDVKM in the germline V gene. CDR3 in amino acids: CASSPSWGGNEKLFF. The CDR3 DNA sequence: TGTGCCAGCAGTCCATCCTGGGGGGGGAATGAAAAACTGTTTTTT.

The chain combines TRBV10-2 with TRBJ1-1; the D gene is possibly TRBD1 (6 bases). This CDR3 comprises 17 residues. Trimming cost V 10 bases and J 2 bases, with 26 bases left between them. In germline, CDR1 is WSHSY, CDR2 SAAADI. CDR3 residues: CATHVMVPGQKNTEAFF. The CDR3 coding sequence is TGCGCCACCCACGTTATGGTCCCGGGACAAAAAAACACTGAAGCTTTCTTT.

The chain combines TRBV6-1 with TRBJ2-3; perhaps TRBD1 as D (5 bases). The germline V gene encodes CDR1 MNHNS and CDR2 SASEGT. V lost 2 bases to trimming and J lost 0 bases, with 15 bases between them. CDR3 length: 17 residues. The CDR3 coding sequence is TGTGCCAGCAGTGAACCGCAAGGGGCATTTAGCACAGATACGCAGTATTTT. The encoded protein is CASSEPQGAFSTDTQYF.

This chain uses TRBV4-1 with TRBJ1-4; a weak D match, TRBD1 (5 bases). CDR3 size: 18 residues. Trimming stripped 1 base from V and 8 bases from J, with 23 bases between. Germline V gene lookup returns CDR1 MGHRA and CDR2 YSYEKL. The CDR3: CASSQVPITGPGNEKLFF. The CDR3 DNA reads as TGCGCCAGCAGCCAAGTTCCCATCACCGGTCCAGGGAACGAAAAACTGTTTTTT.

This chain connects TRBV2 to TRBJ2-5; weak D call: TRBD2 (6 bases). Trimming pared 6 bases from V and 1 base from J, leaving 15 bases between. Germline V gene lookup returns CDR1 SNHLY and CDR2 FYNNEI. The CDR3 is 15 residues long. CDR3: CASSGEMTSQETQYF. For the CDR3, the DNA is TGTGCCAGCAGCGGCGAAATGACTAGCCAAGAGACCCAGTACTTC.

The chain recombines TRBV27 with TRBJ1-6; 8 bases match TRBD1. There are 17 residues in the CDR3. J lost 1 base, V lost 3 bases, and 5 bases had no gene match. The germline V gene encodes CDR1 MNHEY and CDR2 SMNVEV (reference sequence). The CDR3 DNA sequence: TGTGCCAGCAGTTTTGTGCAGGGGGCTTCCTATAATTCACCCCTCCACTTT. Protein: CASSFVQGASYNSPLHF.

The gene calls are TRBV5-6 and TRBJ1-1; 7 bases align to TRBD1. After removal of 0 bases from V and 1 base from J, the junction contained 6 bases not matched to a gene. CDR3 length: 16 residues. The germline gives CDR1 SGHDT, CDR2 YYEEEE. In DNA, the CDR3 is TGTGCCAGCAGCTTGGGGACAGGTAGAGCGAACACTGAAGCTTTCTTT. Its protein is CASSLGTGRANTEAFF.

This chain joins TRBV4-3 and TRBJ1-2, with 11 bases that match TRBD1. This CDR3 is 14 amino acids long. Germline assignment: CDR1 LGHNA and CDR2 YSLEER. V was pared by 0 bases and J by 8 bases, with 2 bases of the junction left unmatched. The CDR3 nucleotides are TGCGCCAGCAGCCAAGAGGACAGGGGGCAAGGCTACACCTTC. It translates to CASSQEDRGQGYTF.